These 15 T cell receptor beta chains were sequenced from one sample in a study of shared clonotypes between healthy human individuals. The table came from immunoSEQ multiplex PCR; TCRdb's copy has only in-frame clones and leaves some out. The table lists over a million clones, roughly 74% of them singletons. The sequencing sample was made of memory CD4+ T cells from PBMCs. Subset described: CD45RA-negative fraction. These receptors were obtained from a man between 18 and 35 years old in good health. Some clones in this sample may be carry-over from other donors' samples.

The chain couples TRBV5-4 to TRBJ2-1; 7 bases fit TRBD2. The CDR3 runs 15 residues. The ends lost 1 base at V and 7 bases at J; junction bases unmatched: 8. Germline V gives CDR1 SGHNT, CDR2 YYREEE (reference sequence). The CDR3 loop reads CASSLQGAGPNEQFF. DNA for the CDR3: TGTGCCAGCAGCTTGCAGGGAGCGGGACCGAATGAGCAGTTCTTC.

This chain joins TRBV5-1 and TRBJ1-2, with D maybe TRBD1 (6 bases). V was clipped by 5 bases and J by 7 bases, with 15 bases between them. This CDR3 is 13 amino acids long. The germline V gene has CDR1 SGHRS and CDR2 YFSETQ. The CDR3 DNA reads as TGCGCCAGCAGTCACAGGGTGGATCTTGGCTACACCTTC. Translated: CASSHRVDLGYTF.

The gene calls are TRBV30 and TRBJ2-3; D is perhaps TRBD2 (5 bases). The CDR3 runs 13 residues. Looked up from germline, CDR1 is GTSNPN and CDR2 is SVGIG (reference sequence). The germline V and J ends were trimmed by 0 bases and 5 bases, with 9 bases remaining between them. In DNA form, the CDR3 reads TGTGCCTGGAGTGTCTCCGGGGTAGATACGCAGTATTTT. Protein sequence: CAWSVSGVDTQYF.

The rearrangement uses TRBV2 and TRBJ2-2; possibly TRBD2 for D (6 bases). Per germline, CDR1 SNHLY and CDR2 FYNNEI. The CDR3 is made up of 16 amino acids. With 2 bases removed from V and 1 base from J, the gap between germline ends came to 11 bases. This CDR3 is CASSEYGSRNTGELFF. The CDR3, as DNA: TGTGCCAGCAGTGAATACGGGAGTAGGAACACCGGGGAGCTGTTTTTT.

The chain employs TRBV5-1 and TRBJ2-2; D not resolved. CDR1 and CDR2 (germline): SGHRS, YFSETQ. V was pared by 1 base and J by 9 bases, with 7 bases between. This CDR3 comprises 12 residues. The CDR3 coding sequence is TGCGCCAGCAGCTTGATTGGTCGGGAGCTGTTTTTT. Protein: CASSLIGRELFF.

This clone appeared a few times. The CDR3 here is CASSQGPLVDTYNEQFF. In DNA form, the CDR3 reads TGTGCCAGCAGTCAAGGGCCCCTAGTTGATACCTACAATGAGCAGTTCTTC. V is TRBV7-8 and J is TRBJ2-1; D unclear. The V end lost 6 bases, the J end lost 2 bases, and 20 bases lay between the germline ends. The CDR3 spans 17 residues. Germline V gives CDR1 SGHVS, CDR2 FQNEAQ. The entire variable domain, with the rest obtained from reference TRBV7-8 and TRBJ2-1, is as follows: GAGVSQSPRYKVAKRGQDVALRCDPISGHVSLFWYQQALGQGPEFLTYFQNEAQLDKSGLPSDRFFAERPEGSVSTLKIQRTQQEDSAVYLCASSQGPLVDTYNEQFFGPGTRLTVL.

As to this clone: Distinct nucleotide sequences in the sample also encode this CDR3. The chain has TRBV5-1 and TRBJ1-5, with no clear D. The germline V and J ends were trimmed by 4 bases and 5 bases, with 10 bases remaining between them. This CDR3 comprises 13 residues. The germline V gene has CDR1 SGHRS and CDR2 YFSETQ. The CDR3, as DNA: TGCGCCAGCAGCCCTTTAACCGATCAGCCCCAGCATTTT. It specifies CASSPLTDQPQHF.

The chain has TRBV27 and TRBJ2-2; D gene ambiguous. Trimming pared 2 bases from V and 3 bases from J, leaving 4 bases between. CDR1 MNHEY and CDR2 SMNVEV come from the germline V gene (reference sequence). The CDR3 consists of 13 residues. The CDR3 DNA is TGTGCCAGCAGTTTAACATACACCGGGGAGCTGTTTTTT. Encoded protein: CASSLTYTGELFF.

This clone appeared a few times. J is TRBJ2-5 and V is TRBV9; no clear D. This CDR3 spans 14 amino acids. CDR1 is SGDLS, CDR2 YYNGEE, per germline. The V and J ends lost 1 base and 5 bases respectively, with 12 bases between them. CDR3 sequence reads: CASSVRADAETQYF. The CDR3 nucleotides are TGTGCCAGCAGCGTACGGGCGGACGCGGAGACCCAGTACTTC.

This chain connects TRBV7-8 to TRBJ1-1; D remains ambiguous. Trimming took off 5 bases at V and 5 bases at J, with 15 bases between the two ends. The length of the CDR3 is 14 residues. Germline assignment: CDR1 SGHVS and CDR2 FQNEAQ. The CDR3 nucleotides read TGTGCCAGCAGCCCGGGCGTTTATAGGACTGAAGCTTTCTTT. Translation gives CASSPGVYRTEAFF.

J is TRBJ1-2 and V is TRBV28; D call uncertain. CDR1 and CDR2 from the germline V gene are MDHEN and SYDVKM. The CDR3 is 14 amino acids. Trimming took off 1 base at V and 6 bases at J, with 12 bases between the two ends. CDR3 sequence: CASSLSVSLDGYTF. CDR3 bases: TGTGCCAGCAGTTTATCCGTCAGCCTAGATGGCTACACCTTC.

This clone came up a few times. A far larger clone is one nucleotide away, so this likely arose from a read error. The chain couples TRBV30 to TRBJ1-1; maybe TRBD1 (5 bases). Per germline, CDR1 GTSNPN and CDR2 SVGIG (reference sequence). The CDR3 length is 12 residues. The CDR3: CACERLGTETFF. CDR3 bases: TGTGCCTGTGAGAGGTTGGGGACTGAAACTTTCTTT.

The chain carries TRBV2 and TRBJ2-1; 8 nucleotides agree with TRBD2. From germline, CDR1 is SNHLY and CDR2 FYNNEI. The ends lost 8 bases at V and 0 bases at J; junction bases unmatched: 18. The CDR3 has 19 amino acids. In DNA form, the CDR3 reads TGTGCCAGCGGGATAGGGGGACTAGGGGACTGGAGCTCCTACAATGAGCAGTTCTTC. Its translation is CASGIGGLGDWSSYNEQFF.

V usage is TRBV7-9 and J usage is TRBJ1-2; 7 positions match TRBD1. Germline CDR1 is SEHNR and CDR2 is FQNEAQ (reference sequence). The CDR3 spans 13 residues. V trimming: 5 bases; J trimming: 3 bases; junction bases outside the gene matches: 3. The CDR3 region has the DNA TGTGCCAGCAGCGGGGGACAGCACTATGGCTACACCTTC. Its translation is CASSGGQHYGYTF.

This sequence joins TRBV2 and TRBJ2-7; tentative D call: TRBD1 (6 bases). CDR3 size: 14 residues. The germline V and J ends were trimmed by 2 bases and 1 base, with 9 bases remaining between them. Germline values: CDR1 SNHLY, CDR2 FYNNEI. Here the CDR3 reads CASSEQGFSYEQYF. CDR3 nucleotide sequence: TGTGCCAGCAGTGAACAGGGGTTTTCCTACGAGCAGTACTTC.